This T cell receptor (beta chain) is drawn from a study of CD8+ T cells in alopecia areata. Following RNA extraction, reverse transcription yielded cDNA that acted as the sequencing template. The table came from immunoSEQ multiplex PCR; TCRdb's copy has only in-frame clones and leaves some out. The sample holds fewer than 250,000 clones, 55% to 70% seen once. V was clipped by 3 bases and J by 7 bases, with 9 bases between them. Germline V CDR1 and CDR2: MNHNY, SVGAGI (reference sequence). The CDR3 runs to 13 residues. Treatment defined: oral pan-JAK inhibitor, 5-10 mg twice daily. The chain uses TRBV6-6 and TRBJ1-4; no definite D call. Sequencing was performed on CD4+ T cells sorted from blood, taken at week 4, from a patient treated with tofacitinib. This sequence originates from a human donor with alopecia areata. CDR3: CASSYLLGEKLFF. The CDR3 DNA reads TGTGCCAGCAGTTATCTTCTGGGTGAAAAACTGTTTTTT.